Listed below are T cell receptor beta chains from one sample, sequenced in a study of cytomegalovirus exposure and HLA in healthy donors. Data came from immunoSEQ multiplex PCR; TCRdb stores just in-frame clones and leaves some out. The table lists about 120,000 clones, approximately 81% of them singletons. The sample taken for sequencing was PBMCs. The receptors stem from a young man in good health and CMV-seropositive. CDR3s include the opening cysteine and the closing phenylalanine or tryptophan. The order of the fields is V gene, J gene, D gene, clone size, CDR3 DNA, CDR3 protein. D genes are given only for firm matches. Rows may omit the clone size; those that give it use once, few, many or a size class.

TRBV18	TRBJ1-3	-	-	TGTGCCAGCTCACCACTCACGAGTCAAACTGGAAACACCATATATTTT	CASSPLTSQTGNTIYF
TRBV4-1	TRBJ1-3	-	-	TGCGCCAGCAGCCTCGGGGGGTTGTCTGGAAACACCATATATTTT	CASSLGGLSGNTIYF
TRBV7-6	TRBJ2-7	TRBD1	-	TGTGCCAGCAGCTTGAGGACAGGACATTACGAGCAGTACTTC	CASSLRTGHYEQYF
TRBV15	TRBJ2-1	TRBD1	few	TGTGCCACCAGCAGAGATGGACAGGGGGAACACAATGAGCAGTTCTTC	CATSRDGQGEHNEQFF
TRBV15	TRBJ1-2	TRBD1	-	TGTGCCACCAGCAGAGATCAGGGGGCGGGTGGCTACACCTTC	CATSRDQGAGGYTF
TRBV5-6	TRBJ1-2	-	-	TGTGCCAGCAGCTTGGGCGGCGCACAGGGTAACTATGGCTACACCTTC	CASSLGGAQGNYGYTF
TRBV5-4	TRBJ2-2	TRBD1	-	TGTGCCAGCAGCTTAAACAGGGGTACCGGGGAGCTGTTTTTT	CASSLNRGTGELFF
TRBV5-4	TRBJ1-4	TRBD1	-	TGTGCCAGCAGCCGGGACAGGACGAATGAAAAACTGTTTTTT	CASSRDRTNEKLFF
TRBV7-2	TRBJ2-1	TRBD2	few	TGTGCCAGCAGCTTAGCGGGAGGGCCTTCCTCCTACAATGAGCAGTTCTTC	CASSLAGGPSSYNEQFF
TRBV7-9	TRBJ2-7	TRBD1	-	TGTGCCAGCAGCCCGCAGGGGGTCTCCTACGAGCAGTACTTC	CASSPQGVSYEQYF
TRBV11-2	TRBJ2-1	TRBD1	-	TGTGCCAGCAGCCTCTTAGGACAGGTCTACAATGAGCAGTTCTTC	CASSLLGQVYNEQFF
TRBV6-1	TRBJ1-1	-	-	TGTGCCAGCCGAACAGGTTGGGGTTTGAACACTGAAGCTTTCTTT	CASRTGWGLNTEAFF
TRBV18	TRBJ2-2	-	-	TGTGCCAGCTCACCACCAGGGGAAGTAACCGGGGAGCTGTTTTTT	CASSPPGEVTGELFF
TRBV19	TRBJ1-1	TRBD1	-	TGTGCCAGTAGTACCGGGACAGGGGTTCAGAGGGCTTTCTTT	CASSTGTGVQRAFF
TRBV5-6	TRBJ1-2	-	-	TGTGCCAGCAGCTTAGCTCTGAATAACTATGGCTACACCTTC	CASSLALNNYGYTF
TRBV5-1	TRBJ1-2	TRBD1	-	TGCGCCAGCAGCGGAAGGACAGGGTATGGCTACACCTTC	CASSGRTGYGYTF
TRBV4-1	TRBJ2-2	TRBD1	-	TGCGCCAGCAGCCTGGGACAGGACACCGGGGAGCTGTTTTTT	CASSLGQDTGELFF
TRBV7-8	TRBJ1-1	-	-	TGTGCCAGCAGCTTCGGGAACACTGAAGCTTTCTTT	CASSFGNTEAFF
TRBV2	TRBJ2-5	-	-	TGTGCCAGCCAGGGAACAGGGTCACGGGAGACCCAGTACTTC	CASQGTGSRETQYF
TRBV5-1	TRBJ2-2	TRBD2	-	TGCGCCAGCAGCTCAGGACTAGCGGGGAACACCGGGGAGCTGTTTTTT	CASSSGLAGNTGELFF
TRBV6-1	TRBJ2-1	-	-	TGTGCCAGCACTCCGACAACTTACAATGAGCAGTTCTTC	CASTPTTYNEQFF
TRBV11-3	TRBJ1-1	-	-	TGTGCCAGCAGCTTAGCCAGGGGCACTGAAGCTTTCTTT	CASSLARGTEAFF
TRBV4-1	TRBJ2-3	-	-	TGCGCCAGCAGCCAAGAAACGGGAAGCACAGATACGCAGTATTTT	CASSQETGSTDTQYF
TRBV9	TRBJ2-1	TRBD1	-	TGTGCCAGCAGCGTAGCGGGACAGGGGGTGTATGAGCAGTTCTTC	CASSVAGQGVYEQFF
TRBV27	TRBJ1-5	TRBD1	-	TGTGCCAGCAGTCCCGGGACAGGCAGCAATCAGTCCCAGCATTTT	CASSPGTGSNQSQHF
TRBV7-8	TRBJ1-5	-	-	TGTGCCAGCAGCTTATCCGGGTTACCAAATCAGCCCCAGCATTTT	CASSLSGLPNQPQHF
TRBV30	TRBJ2-5	TRBD2	-	TGTGCCTGGAGTGTTTGGCTAGCGGGGTTTGAGACCCAGTACTTC	CAWSVWLAGFETQYF
TRBV11-2	TRBJ1-3	TRBD1	-	TGTGCCAGCAGCCCCGACAGGGCCGCTGGAAACACCATATATTTT	CASSPDRAAGNTIYF
TRBV6-5	TRBJ2-1	TRBD1	-	TGTGCCAGCAGTTGGACAGGGCGGGACAATGAGCAGTTCTTC	CASSWTGRDNEQFF
TRBV5-6	TRBJ1-1	TRBD1	-	TGTGCCAGCAGCTCCGGGACAGCAAATGAAGCTTTCTTT	CASSSGTANEAFF
TRBV5-1	TRBJ1-1	-	-	TGCGCCAGCAGCTTGGATCGCCAGGGTTATGAAGCTTTCTTT	CASSLDRQGYEAFF
TRBV6-1	TRBJ1-4	-	-	TGTGCCAGCAGTGACTACTACGGGACTGCTAATGAAAAACTGTTTTTT	CASSDYYGTANEKLFF
TRBV4-1	TRBJ2-5	-	few	TGCGCCAGCAGCCCGCGTTCCGATTTGGAGACCCAGTACTTC	CASSPRSDLETQYF
TRBV7-2	TRBJ2-7	-	-	TGTGCCAGCAGCTTTGGCAGTCCGGGGTCCTACGAGCAGTACTTC	CASSFGSPGSYEQYF
TRBV30	TRBJ1-2	-	-	TGTGCCTGGAGTCCGTCGGGGGGGGATGGCTACACCTTC	CAWSPSGGDGYTF
TRBV6-5	TRBJ1-1	-	-	TGTGCCAGCAGTTATATGGGTTCAGGGAGGTGGTGGGCTTTCTTT	CASSYMGSGRWWAFF
TRBV4-1	TRBJ1-2	TRBD1	-	TGCGCCAGCAGCTCTCAATCCAGGGGGCGTGACGGCTACACCTTC	CASSSQSRGRDGYTF
TRBV10-3	TRBJ2-7	-	once	TGTGCCATCAGCTCGGCCTACGAGCAGTACTTC	CAISSAYEQYF
TRBV5-1	TRBJ2-2	-	-	TGCGCCAGCAGCCCCCTAGCGCTTAAAAACACCGGGGAGCTGTTTTTT	CASSPLALKNTGELFF
TRBV5-6	TRBJ1-1	-	-	TGTGCCAGCAGCCAGGAGGGAGGCTTCCCGGACACTGAAGCTTTCTTT	CASSQEGGFPDTEAFF
TRBV19	TRBJ2-2	TRBD2	-	TGTGCCAGTAGTATACCAGGCGGGAGGAGGGCCGGGGAGCTGTTTTTT	CASSIPGGRRAGELFF
TRBV18	TRBJ1-5	TRBD1	medium-sized	TGTGCCAGCTCACCAACAGGGGACCCATATAGCAATCAGCCCCAGCATTTT	CASSPTGDPYSNQPQHF
TRBV4-3	TRBJ1-4	TRBD1	-	TGCGCCAGCAGCCATGACAGGGCTAATGAAAAACTGTTTTTT	CASSHDRANEKLFF
TRBV19	TRBJ1-2	TRBD1	-	TGTGCCACCCGGGACAGGGAGCGGGGAGGCTACACCTTC	CATRDRERGGYTF
TRBV19	TRBJ2-7	TRBD2	-	TGTGCCAGTACCCGGGACTACTCCTCCTACGAGCAGTACTTC	CASTRDYSSYEQYF
TRBV2	TRBJ1-5	-	-	TGTGCCAGCAGTGCCGGCAGGGGAGGCAATCAGCCCCAGCATTTT	CASSAGRGGNQPQHF
TRBV11-2	TRBJ2-7	-	-	TGTGCCAGCAGCTTAGTACAGGGCATCCTTCAAGAGCAGTACTTC	CASSLVQGILQEQYF
TRBV19	TRBJ2-2	TRBD2	once	TGTGCCAGTATAGCGGGAGTTGGGCGCACCGGGGAGCTGTTTTTT	CASIAGVGRTGELFF
TRBV7-2	TRBJ2-3	-	-	TGTGCCAGCAGCACCACTAGCAACAGACCCACAGATACGCAGTATTTT	CASSTTSNRPTDTQYF
TRBV11-2	TRBJ1-2	-	-	TGTGCCAGCAGCTTAGGCAGGGAAGGGTATGGCTACACCTTC	CASSLGREGYGYTF
TRBV5-6	TRBJ2-6	-	-	TGTGCCAGCAGCTTGGACAGCAACTCTGGGGCCAACGTCCTGACTTTC	CASSLDSNSGANVLTF
TRBV27	TRBJ2-1	-	-	TGTGCCAGCGGAGACGCGCCGCCCTACAATGAGCAGTTCTTC	CASGDAPPYNEQFF
TRBV4-3	TRBJ1-4	-	few	TGCGCCAGCAGTTATTTGCGAGGAAATGAAAAACTGTTTTTT	CASSYLRGNEKLFF
TRBV5-1	TRBJ2-1	-	-	TGCGCCAGCAGCACCACAGGTCAGACCTACAATGAGCAGTTCTTC	CASSTTGQTYNEQFF
TRBV4-1	TRBJ2-4	-	-	TGCGCCAGCAGCCAACGCGCGGGGCTATTAGCCAAAAACATTCAGTACTTC	CASSQRAGLLAKNIQYF
TRBV30	TRBJ2-2	TRBD2	-	TGTGCCTGGTTAGCGGGATCTAACACCGGGGAGCTGTTTTTT	CAWLAGSNTGELFF
TRBV14	TRBJ2-3	-	once	TGTGCCAGCAGCCAAATCTCCACAGATACGCAGTATTTT	CASSQISTDTQYF